A single T cell receptor (beta chain) is shown here with its context. The antigen is not known. Libraries were prepared by immunoSEQ multiplex PCR; TCRdb keeps only in-frame clonotypes and omits some of them. The sample comprises roughly 120,000 clones, approximately 83% of which are singletons, and approximately 1.7% rests with the top ten. This specimen belongs to a study of T cell responses to AZD1222 COVID-19 vaccine. Overall study: Second-dose schedules of about 4 or about 12 weeks were combined. General study results and limits: Baseline seropositivity characterized only a handful of AZD1222 recipients. White British ancestry dominated among donors, who included more females, and clonal diversity was possibly underestimated. Spike-spanning, vaccine-associated CD4 TCRs were dominant at 160-218 and 743-854.

This CDR3 has 18 amino acids. With 5 bases removed from V and 0 bases from J, the gap between germline ends came to 22 bases. Germline values: CDR1 SGHTA, CDR2 FQGNSA. Specimen: peripheral blood, collected on day 0 of AZD1222 vaccination. The V and J genes are TRBV7-2 and TRBJ1-1; D call uncertain. The source of this sequence is an adult in good health. This CDR3 is CASSLVGASVVMNTEAFF. The CDR3, as DNA: TGTGCCAGCAGCCTAGTGGGCGCGTCGGTAGTGATGAACACTGAAGCTTTCTTT.